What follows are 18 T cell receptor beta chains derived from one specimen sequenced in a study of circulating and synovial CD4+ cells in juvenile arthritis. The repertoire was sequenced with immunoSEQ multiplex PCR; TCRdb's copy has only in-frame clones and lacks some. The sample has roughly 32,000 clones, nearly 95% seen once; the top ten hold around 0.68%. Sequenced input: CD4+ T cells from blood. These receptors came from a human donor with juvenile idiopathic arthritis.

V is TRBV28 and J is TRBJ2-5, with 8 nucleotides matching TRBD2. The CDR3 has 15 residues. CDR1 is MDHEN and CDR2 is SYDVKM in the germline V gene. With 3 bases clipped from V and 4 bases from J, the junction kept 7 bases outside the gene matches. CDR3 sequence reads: CASSFAGGPPETQYF. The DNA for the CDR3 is TGTGCCAGCAGTTTTGCGGGAGGACCCCCAGAGACCCAGTACTTC.

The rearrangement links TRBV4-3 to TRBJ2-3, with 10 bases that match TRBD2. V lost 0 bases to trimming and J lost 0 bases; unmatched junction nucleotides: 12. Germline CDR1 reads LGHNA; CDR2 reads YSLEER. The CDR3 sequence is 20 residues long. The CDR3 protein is CASSQDVRTSGRSSTDTQYF. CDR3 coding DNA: TGCGCCAGCAGCCAAGACGTAAGGACTAGCGGCCGTTCTAGCACAGATACGCAGTATTTT.

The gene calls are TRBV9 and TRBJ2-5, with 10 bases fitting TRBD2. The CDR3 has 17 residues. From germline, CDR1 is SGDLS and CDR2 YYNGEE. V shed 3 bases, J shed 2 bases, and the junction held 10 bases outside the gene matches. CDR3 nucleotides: TGTGCCAGCAGCGGTCGTGTAGCTAGCGGGGGACAAGAGACCCAGTACTTC. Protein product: CASSGRVASGGQETQYF.

CDR3 loop: CAWSVGNRGNQPQHF. Written as DNA, the CDR3 is TGTGCCTGGAGTGTAGGGAACAGGGGCAATCAGCCCCAGCATTTT. V usage is TRBV30 and J usage is TRBJ1-5, with D perhaps TRBD1 (6 bases). In germline, CDR1 is GTSNPN, CDR2 SVGIG (reference sequence). Trimming left V 0 bases short and J 2 bases short, with 11 bases between. This CDR3 has 15 amino acids.

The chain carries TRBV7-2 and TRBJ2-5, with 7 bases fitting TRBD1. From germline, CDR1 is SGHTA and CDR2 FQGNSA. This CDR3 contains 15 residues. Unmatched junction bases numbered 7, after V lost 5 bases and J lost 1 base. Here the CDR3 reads CASSIGQVAQETQYF. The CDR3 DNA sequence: TGTGCCAGCAGCATCGGACAGGTGGCCCAAGAGACCCAGTACTTC.

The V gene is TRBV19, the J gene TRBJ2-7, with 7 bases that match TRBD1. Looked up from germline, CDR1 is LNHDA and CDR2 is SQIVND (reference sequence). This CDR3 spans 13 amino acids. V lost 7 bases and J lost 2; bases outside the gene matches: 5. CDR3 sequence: CASKGDSTYEQYF. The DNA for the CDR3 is TGTGCCAGTAAAGGGGACAGTACCTACGAGCAGTACTTC. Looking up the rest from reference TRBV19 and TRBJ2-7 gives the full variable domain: DGGITQSPKYLFRKEGQNVTLSCEQNLNHDAMYWYRQDPGQGLRLIYYSQIVNDFQKGDIAEGYSVSREKKESFPLTVTSAQKNPTAFYLCASKGDSTYEQYFGPGTRLTVT.

The CDR3 region has the DNA TGTGCCAGCAGCTTGGGGGACAGGAACACCGGGGAGCTGTTTTTT. Encoded protein: CASSLGDRNTGELFF. The V call is TRBV5-4, the J call TRBJ2-2; 7 nucleotides line up with TRBD1. The junction had 0 bases not matched to a gene; V was cut back by 0 bases and J by 1 base. Germline CDR1 reads SGHNT; CDR2 reads YYREEE (reference sequence). This CDR3 contains 15 residues.

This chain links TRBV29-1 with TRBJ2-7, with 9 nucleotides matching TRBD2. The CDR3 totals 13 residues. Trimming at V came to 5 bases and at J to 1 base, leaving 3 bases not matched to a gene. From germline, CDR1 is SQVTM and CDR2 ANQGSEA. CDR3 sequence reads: CSVTSGPSYEQYF. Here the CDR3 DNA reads TGCAGCGTTACTAGCGGGCCATCCTACGAGCAGTACTTC.

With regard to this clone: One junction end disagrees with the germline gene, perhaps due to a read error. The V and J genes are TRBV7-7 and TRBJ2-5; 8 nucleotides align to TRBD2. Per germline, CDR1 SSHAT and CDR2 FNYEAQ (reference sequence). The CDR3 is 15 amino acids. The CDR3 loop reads CASSRSSGSSETQYF. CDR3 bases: TGTGCTAGCAGCCGTTCCAGCGGGAGTAGTGAGACCCAGTACTTC.

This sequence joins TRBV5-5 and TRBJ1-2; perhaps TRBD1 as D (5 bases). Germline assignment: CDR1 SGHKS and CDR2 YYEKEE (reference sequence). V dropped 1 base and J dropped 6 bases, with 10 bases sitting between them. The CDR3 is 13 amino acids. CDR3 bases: TGTGCCAGCAGCTTGCGGCAGGGCGATGGCTACACCTTC. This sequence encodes CASSLRQGDGYTF.

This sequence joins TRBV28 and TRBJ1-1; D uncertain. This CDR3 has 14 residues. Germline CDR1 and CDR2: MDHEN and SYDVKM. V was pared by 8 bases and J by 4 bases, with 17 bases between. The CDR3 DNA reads TGTGCCAGCGAACGCTCAGGAGGTAGCACTGAAGCTTTCTTT. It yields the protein CASERSGGSTEAFF.

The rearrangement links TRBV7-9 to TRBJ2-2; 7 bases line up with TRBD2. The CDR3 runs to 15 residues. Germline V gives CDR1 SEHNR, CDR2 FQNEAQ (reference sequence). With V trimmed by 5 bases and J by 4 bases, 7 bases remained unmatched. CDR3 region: CASSPIGGSTGELFF. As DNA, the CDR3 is TGTGCCAGCAGCCCGATCGGGGGGTCCACCGGGGAGCTGTTTTTT.

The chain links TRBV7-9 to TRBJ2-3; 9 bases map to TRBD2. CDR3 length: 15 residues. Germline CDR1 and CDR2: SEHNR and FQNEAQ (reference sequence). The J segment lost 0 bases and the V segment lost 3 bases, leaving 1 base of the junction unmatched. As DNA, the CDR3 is TGTGCCAGCAGCTTTACTAGCGGGAGCACAGATACGCAGTATTTT. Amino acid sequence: CASSFTSGSTDTQYF.

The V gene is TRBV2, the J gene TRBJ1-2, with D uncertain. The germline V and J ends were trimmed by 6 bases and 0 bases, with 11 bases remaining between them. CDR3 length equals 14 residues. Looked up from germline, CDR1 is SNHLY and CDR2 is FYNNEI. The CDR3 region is CASSVDITNYGYTF. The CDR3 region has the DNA TGTGCCAGCAGCGTAGACATAACTAACTATGGCTACACCTTC.

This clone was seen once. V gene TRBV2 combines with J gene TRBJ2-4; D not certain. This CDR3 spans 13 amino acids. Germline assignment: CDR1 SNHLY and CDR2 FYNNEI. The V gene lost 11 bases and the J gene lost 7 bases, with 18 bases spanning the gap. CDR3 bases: TGTGCCTGTCACGGTGAGGTCGGGAACATTCAGTACTTC. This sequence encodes CACHGEVGNIQYF.

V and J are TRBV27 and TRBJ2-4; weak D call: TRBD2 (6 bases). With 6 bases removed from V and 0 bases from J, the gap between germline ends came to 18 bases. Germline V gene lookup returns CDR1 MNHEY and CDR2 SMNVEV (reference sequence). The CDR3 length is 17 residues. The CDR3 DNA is TGTGCCAGCAGCCTAGGAGGGGTCGGGGGAGCCAAAAACATTCAGTACTTC. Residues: CASSLGGVGGAKNIQYF.

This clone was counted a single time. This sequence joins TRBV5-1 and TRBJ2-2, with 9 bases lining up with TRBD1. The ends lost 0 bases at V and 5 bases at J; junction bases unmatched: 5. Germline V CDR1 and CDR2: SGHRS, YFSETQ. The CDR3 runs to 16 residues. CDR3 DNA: TGCGCCAGCAGCTTGGGTGGACAGGGGACGACCGGGGAGCTGTTTTTT. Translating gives CASSLGGQGTTGELFF.

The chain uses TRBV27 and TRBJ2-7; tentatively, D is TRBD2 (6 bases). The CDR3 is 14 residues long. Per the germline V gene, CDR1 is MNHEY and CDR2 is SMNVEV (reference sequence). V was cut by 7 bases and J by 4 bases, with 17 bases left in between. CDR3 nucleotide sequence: TGTGCCAGCACGTCCGGGGTAGCGGCTTACGAGCAGTACTTC. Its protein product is CASTSGVAAYEQYF.